Here is one T cell receptor (beta chain) with its context. Seattle enrolled patients during active infection and tracked them longitudinally. These data are taken from a study of blood T cell repertoires in COVID-19. Study details: Samples taken during acute and convalescent COVID-19 were collected in the United States, Italy and Spain. The analysed material was cDNA or gDNA that came from T cells, B-cell-depleted T cells, or PBMCs.

Germline CDR1 is SGHNT and CDR2 is YYREEE (reference sequence). The CDR3 is 16 amino acids. Trimming left V 2 bases short and J 0 bases short, with 14 bases between. The protocol was immunoSEQ multiplex PCR, while the TCRdb copy is restricted to in-frame clones and leaves out a portion. The repertoire consists of about 500,000 clones, with about 89% occurring once and the leading ten covering roughly 8%. The rearrangement uses TRBV5-4 and TRBJ1-1; a possible D gene is TRBD1 (6 bases). This sequence was found in a woman aged 45-59 years with COVID-19, enrolled during active disease. Sequencing was done on a sample of peripheral blood. The CDR3, as DNA: TGTGCCAGCAGCTTAGAGGCCCACAGGGTGAACACTGAAGCTTTCTTT. It codes for CASSLEAHRVNTEAFF.